The 5 T cell receptor beta chains below all came from one sample that was sequenced in a study of beta chain features in type 1 diabetes. The entirety of the isolated RNA underwent reverse transcription, so expressed TCRB transcripts were sequenced. The method was immunoSEQ multiplex PCR; TCRdb's version includes in-frame clones alone and lacks a portion of them. The table includes just over 150,000 clones, around 10% detected once. Specimen: central memory CD4+ T cells from blood. All receptors come from a man aged 18 to 30 in good health.

The chain links TRBV27 to TRBJ1-2; D call uncertain. The CDR3 length is 14 residues. Germline V gene lookup returns CDR1 MNHEY and CDR2 SMNVEV (reference sequence). V was pared by 5 bases and J by 6 bases, with 16 bases between. For the CDR3, the DNA is TGTGCCAGCAGTAAAGGACCGACATCACATGGCTACACCTTC. Translation: CASSKGPTSHGYTF.

The table lists this clone with a few counts. V and J are TRBV4-1 and TRBJ2-1; 14 nucleotides line up with TRBD2. The germline gives CDR1 MGHRA, CDR2 YSYEKL. Trimming took 1 base from V and 10 from J; bases not matched to a gene: 12. The length of the CDR3 is 18 residues. CDR3 DNA sequence: TGCGCCAGCAGCCAAGTCCCCGGACTAGCGGGAGGTGGTGGCGAGCAGTTCTTC. Translated, it gives CASSQVPGLAGGGGEQFF.

This chain joins TRBV14 and TRBJ1-1, with a tentative D call TRBD1 (5 bases). The V and J ends lost 4 bases and 9 bases respectively, with 15 bases between them. The CDR3 spans 13 residues. Germline V gene data show CDR1 as SGHDN and CDR2 as FVKESK. This CDR3 is CASSPLPDTKAFF. CDR3 sequence (DNA): TGTGCCAGCAGCCCTCTACCGGACACCAAAGCTTTCTTT.

This clone has a handful of counts. Other DNA sequences of this sample code for an identical CDR3. J is TRBJ1-3 and V is TRBV9, with no clear D. Germline assignment: CDR1 SGDLS and CDR2 YYNGEE. The germline V and J ends were trimmed by 0 bases and 4 bases, with 2 bases remaining between them. The CDR3 covers 12 residues. CDR3: CASSVEGNTIYF. CDR3 DNA sequence: TGTGCCAGCAGCGTAGAGGGAAACACCATATATTTT.

This clone was seen only a few times. The genes are TRBV5-6 and TRBJ2-3, with D possibly matching TRBD2 (6 bases). The CDR3 consists of 16 residues. CDR1 and CDR2 from the germline V gene are SGHDT and YYEEEE. The ends were cut back, 0 bases at V and 0 bases at J, with 11 bases in the middle. This CDR3 is CASSLVGGESTDTQYF. In DNA, the CDR3 is TGTGCCAGCAGCTTGGTTGGCGGGGAGAGCACAGATACGCAGTATTTT.